The rows below give T cell receptor beta chains drawn from one sample of a study of blood T cell repertoires in COVID-19. TCRdb keeps only in-frame clones here, not all; method: immunoSEQ multiplex PCR. The top ten clones hold roughly 3.9% of a sample with about 94,000 clones, over 65% of them seen once. Sequencing input: peripheral blood. The origin of the receptors is a man between 65 and 85 years old with COVID-19, enrolled during active disease. The CDR3 runs from the conserved cysteine through the conserved F or W. The order of the fields is CDR3 DNA, CDR3 protein, J gene, D gene, clone size, V gene. D genes are given only for firm matches. Clone size is given for some rows only: seen once, a few or many times, or a class if the clone is expanded.

CDR3 DNA: TGTGCCAGCAGTTCACTAGCGGGAGGCTACAATGAGCAGTTCTTC
CDR3 protein: CASSSLAGGYNEQFF
J gene: TRBJ2-1
D gene: TRBD2
clone size: -
V gene: TRBV2

CDR3 DNA: TGTGCCAGCGGGACAGGGGATTATGGCTACACCTTC
CDR3 protein: CASGTGDYGYTF
J gene: TRBJ1-2
D gene: TRBD1
clone size: -
V gene: TRBV6-5

CDR3 DNA: TGTGCCAGCAGTTCACAGGGGTACGAGCAGTACTTC
CDR3 protein: CASSSQGYEQYF
J gene: TRBJ2-7
D gene: TRBD1
clone size: once
V gene: TRBV2

CDR3 DNA: TGTGCCAGCAGTTTATCCGGACTTTATGGCTACACCTTC
CDR3 protein: CASSLSGLYGYTF
J gene: TRBJ1-2
D gene: -
clone size: -
V gene: TRBV27

CDR3 DNA: TGTGCTAGCTCCAGGGGGATGGAAGAGACCCAGTACTTC
CDR3 protein: CASSRGMEETQYF
J gene: TRBJ2-5
D gene: TRBD1
clone size: few
V gene: TRBV7-7

CDR3 DNA: TGTGCCACCAGCAGCTGGTATTGGAGTACCTTC
CDR3 protein: CATSSWYWSTF
J gene: TRBJ1-2
D gene: -
clone size: -
V gene: TRBV15

CDR3 DNA: TGTGCCAGCAGCCTCGATGGGACAGGGGGCACTGAAGCTTTCTTT
CDR3 protein: CASSLDGTGGTEAFF
J gene: TRBJ1-1
D gene: TRBD1
clone size: -
V gene: TRBV7-9

CDR3 DNA: TGCGCCAGCCGTAATACAGGGGGTTCGGGGGAGCAGTACTTC
CDR3 protein: CASRNTGGSGEQYF
J gene: TRBJ2-7
D gene: TRBD1
clone size: -
V gene: TRBV5-1

CDR3 DNA: TGTGCCAGCAGTGAGTTCCAGGGCACTGAAGCTTTCTTT
CDR3 protein: CASSEFQGTEAFF
J gene: TRBJ1-1
D gene: -
clone size: -
V gene: TRBV6-1

CDR3 DNA: TGTGCCACCAGGTGGGGGGACCAAGAGACCCAGTACTTC
CDR3 protein: CATRWGDQETQYF
J gene: TRBJ2-5
D gene: -
clone size: -
V gene: TRBV15

CDR3 DNA: TGTGCCAGCAGCCGTAGCGGGAGGGCCTCGTCCTACAATGAGCAGTTCTTC
CDR3 protein: CASSRSGRASSYNEQFF
J gene: TRBJ2-1
D gene: TRBD2
clone size: -
V gene: TRBV5-4

CDR3 DNA: TGTGCCAGCAGCGCAAGCACCCTAAGCGAGCAGTTCTTC
CDR3 protein: CASSASTLSEQFF
J gene: TRBJ2-1
D gene: -
clone size: -
V gene: TRBV9

CDR3 DNA: TGTGCCAGCAGTCCGAACCCTCAAACAGGGAACTATGGCTACACCTTC
CDR3 protein: CASSPNPQTGNYGYTF
J gene: TRBJ1-2
D gene: -
clone size: few
V gene: TRBV27

CDR3 DNA: TGTGCCAGCAGTTTAATCGGAGATACGCAGTATTTT
CDR3 protein: CASSLIGDTQYF
J gene: TRBJ2-3
D gene: -
clone size: -
V gene: TRBV28

CDR3 DNA: TGTGCCAGCAGCTTAGAGCGAGGGCGGGTAGCTTTCTTT
CDR3 protein: CASSLERGRVAFF
J gene: TRBJ1-1
D gene: -
clone size: -
V gene: TRBV7-2

CDR3 DNA: TGTGCTAGCAGCTCCGCGGCGGGCTACGAGCAGTACTTC
CDR3 protein: CASSSAAGYEQYF
J gene: TRBJ2-7
D gene: -
clone size: once
V gene: TRBV7-7

CDR3 DNA: TGCAGTGCTAGTCAGCGCTATGGCTACACCTTC
CDR3 protein: CSASQRYGYTF
J gene: TRBJ1-2
D gene: -
clone size: -
V gene: TRBV20-1

CDR3 DNA: TGCGCCAGCAGCTGGCGGGAGACCACAGATACGCAGTATTTT
CDR3 protein: CASSWRETTDTQYF
J gene: TRBJ2-3
D gene: TRBD2
clone size: -
V gene: TRBV5-1

CDR3 DNA: TGTGCCAGTACGGCGTGGGGGGAGAACACCGGGGAGCTGTTTTTT
CDR3 protein: CASTAWGENTGELFF
J gene: TRBJ2-2
D gene: -
clone size: -
V gene: TRBV19

CDR3 DNA: TGTGCCAGCAGCTTAATCACGTTACAGGTCAATGAGCAGTTCTTC
CDR3 protein: CASSLITLQVNEQFF
J gene: TRBJ2-1
D gene: -
clone size: -
V gene: TRBV11-2

CDR3 DNA: TGTGCTAGCAGCTTAGGGGCTGGCAACCACTACGAGCAGTACTTC
CDR3 protein: CASSLGAGNHYEQYF
J gene: TRBJ2-7
D gene: -
clone size: -
V gene: TRBV7-7

CDR3 DNA: TGTGCCAGCAGTTTTGGGGGGGGGATTTACAATGAGCAGTTCTTC
CDR3 protein: CASSFGGGIYNEQFF
J gene: TRBJ2-1
D gene: TRBD2
clone size: once
V gene: TRBV27

CDR3 DNA: TGTGCCAGCAGCAAGGGGGACAAGAAAAATACAGATACGCAGTATTTT
CDR3 protein: CASSKGDKKNTDTQYF
J gene: TRBJ2-3
D gene: -
clone size: once
V gene: TRBV21-1

CDR3 DNA: TGTGCCAGCAGCTTATTCCGGGGTAATGAGCAGTTCTTC
CDR3 protein: CASSLFRGNEQFF
J gene: TRBJ2-1
D gene: -
clone size: -
V gene: TRBV7-2

CDR3 DNA: TGTGCCAGCAGCCGAAGGGAGTCCACAGATACGCAGTATTTT
CDR3 protein: CASSRRESTDTQYF
J gene: TRBJ2-3
D gene: -
clone size: -
V gene: TRBV5-4

CDR3 DNA: TGTGCCATCCGACAGGAGGTCACCGGGGAGCTGTTTTTT
CDR3 protein: CAIRQEVTGELFF
J gene: TRBJ2-2
D gene: -
clone size: few
V gene: TRBV10-3

CDR3 DNA: TGCGCCAGCAGCCAACGGGACTCGGCCTACGAGCAGTACTTC
CDR3 protein: CASSQRDSAYEQYF
J gene: TRBJ2-7
D gene: -
clone size: -
V gene: TRBV4-1

CDR3 DNA: TGCAGCGTTGAATTCGCGAAGAGCACAGATACGCAGTATTTT
CDR3 protein: CSVEFAKSTDTQYF
J gene: TRBJ2-3
D gene: -
clone size: -
V gene: TRBV29-1

CDR3 DNA: TGTGCCAGCAGTCGGGAGTTGGAGCAGTACTTC
CDR3 protein: CASSRELEQYF
J gene: TRBJ2-7
D gene: -
clone size: -
V gene: TRBV6-2/TRBV6-3

CDR3 DNA: TGTGCCTGGAACAGGGACAACTATGGCTACACCTTC
CDR3 protein: CAWNRDNYGYTF
J gene: TRBJ1-2
D gene: -
clone size: few
V gene: TRBV30

CDR3 DNA: TGTGCCATCAGTGATGCGGGACAGGGGGCGAACGAGCAGTACTTC
CDR3 protein: CAISDAGQGANEQYF
J gene: TRBJ2-7
D gene: TRBD1
clone size: -
V gene: TRBV10-3

CDR3 DNA: TGTGCCAGCAGCCGGACAGAAGGGTCAGCCCGATCGTACAATGAGCAGTTCTTC
CDR3 protein: CASSRTEGSARSYNEQFF
J gene: TRBJ2-1
D gene: -
clone size: -
V gene: TRBV11-2

CDR3 DNA: TGTGCCAGCAGCCCCGCGGTAGGGGCGAAAGATACGCAGTATTTT
CDR3 protein: CASSPAVGAKDTQYF
J gene: TRBJ2-3
D gene: -
clone size: -
V gene: TRBV4-2

CDR3 DNA: TGCGCCAGCAGCTTGGGGCAGGGTTCCTACGAGCAGTACTTC
CDR3 protein: CASSLGQGSYEQYF
J gene: TRBJ2-7
D gene: -
clone size: few
V gene: TRBV5-1

CDR3 DNA: TGTGCCAGCAGTTACAGGGGGCGCCGAACCGGGGAGCTGTTTTTT
CDR3 protein: CASSYRGRRTGELFF
J gene: TRBJ2-2
D gene: TRBD1
clone size: -
V gene: TRBV28

CDR3 DNA: TGCGCCAGCAGCCAAGTCCGAAACAGGGGGAACACTGAAGCTTTCTTT
CDR3 protein: CASSQVRNRGNTEAFF
J gene: TRBJ1-1
D gene: TRBD1
clone size: -
V gene: TRBV4-1

CDR3 DNA: TGTGCCAGCTCTAGCGGACAGGGGACCTATGGCTACACCTTC
CDR3 protein: CASSSGQGTYGYTF
J gene: TRBJ1-2
D gene: TRBD1
clone size: -
V gene: TRBV19

CDR3 DNA: TGCGCCAGCAGCATCGGACAATGGGGCTCGAATGAAAAACTGTTTTTT
CDR3 protein: CASSIGQWGSNEKLFF
J gene: TRBJ1-4
D gene: -
clone size: -
V gene: TRBV5-1

CDR3 DNA: TGTGCCAGCAGCTCACCGACAGGGGCGGTCACTGAAGCTTTCTTT
CDR3 protein: CASSSPTGAVTEAFF
J gene: TRBJ1-1
D gene: TRBD1
clone size: -
V gene: TRBV5-6

CDR3 DNA: TGTGCCAGCAGTTGGACTATCCCTCACTACGAGCAGTACTTC
CDR3 protein: CASSWTIPHYEQYF
J gene: TRBJ2-7
D gene: -
clone size: -
V gene: TRBV28

CDR3 DNA: TGTGCCAGCAGGCGGACAGGGGAGAATTCACCCCTCCACTTT
CDR3 protein: CASRRTGENSPLHF
J gene: TRBJ1-6
D gene: TRBD1
clone size: -
V gene: TRBV2

CDR3 DNA: TGTGCCAGCAGCCGGACACCAAACTATGGCTACACCTTC
CDR3 protein: CASSRTPNYGYTF
J gene: TRBJ1-2
D gene: -
clone size: -
V gene: TRBV7-9

CDR3 DNA: TGTGCCAGCAGCTTAAATCTTGGAGGGGAGCAGTACTTC
CDR3 protein: CASSLNLGGEQYF
J gene: TRBJ2-7
D gene: -
clone size: -
V gene: TRBV7-2

CDR3 DNA: TGCGCCAGCAGTTTGGCGACAGGGCGGGCCACTGAAGCTTTCTTT
CDR3 protein: CASSLATGRATEAFF
J gene: TRBJ1-1
D gene: TRBD1
clone size: -
V gene: TRBV5-1

CDR3 DNA: TGTGCCAGCAGCCGTGACAGGGTAGGAGAGACCCAGTACTTC
CDR3 protein: CASSRDRVGETQYF
J gene: TRBJ2-5
D gene: TRBD1
clone size: -
V gene: TRBV5-4

CDR3 DNA: TGCAGTGCTAGTCACAGTTTGGGCAATCAGCCCCAGCATTTT
CDR3 protein: CSASHSLGNQPQHF
J gene: TRBJ1-5
D gene: -
clone size: -
V gene: TRBV20-1

CDR3 DNA: TGTGCCTGGAGGGGCGGGAGGTCTAGGAATGAGCAGTTCTTC
CDR3 protein: CAWRGGRSRNEQFF
J gene: TRBJ2-1
D gene: TRBD2
clone size: -
V gene: TRBV30

CDR3 DNA: TGTGCCAGCAGTGGGGGCAGGGGTCAGCCCCAGCATTTT
CDR3 protein: CASSGGRGQPQHF
J gene: TRBJ1-5
D gene: -
clone size: -
V gene: TRBV27

CDR3 DNA: TGCGCCAGCAGCCAAGACCGACTAGCTTCCGGGGAGCTGTTTTTT
CDR3 protein: CASSQDRLASGELFF
J gene: TRBJ2-2
D gene: TRBD2
clone size: -
V gene: TRBV4-1

CDR3 DNA: TGTGCCAGCAGTCAAGACAGGGATAACTATGGCTACACCTTC
CDR3 protein: CASSQDRDNYGYTF
J gene: TRBJ1-2
D gene: TRBD1
clone size: few
V gene: TRBV27

CDR3 DNA: TGTGCCAGCAGTTTAACGAGACTAGCGGGGATGCCACGCGAGCAGTACTTC
CDR3 protein: CASSLTRLAGMPREQYF
J gene: TRBJ2-7
D gene: TRBD2
clone size: -
V gene: TRBV27

CDR3 DNA: TGTGCCAGTAGTATGGGGGACACCCTCCTTTATAGCAATCAGCCCCAGCATTTT
CDR3 protein: CASSMGDTLLYSNQPQHF
J gene: TRBJ1-5
D gene: -
clone size: -
V gene: TRBV19

CDR3 DNA: TGTGCCAGCATCGGGACTAGCGGGCAAGAGACCCAGTACTTC
CDR3 protein: CASIGTSGQETQYF
J gene: TRBJ2-5
D gene: TRBD2
clone size: -
V gene: TRBV7-6

CDR3 DNA: TGTGCCAGCAGCTTAGATCGGGGGACCGGGATAGCCAAAAACATTCAGTACTTC
CDR3 protein: CASSLDRGTGIAKNIQYF
J gene: TRBJ2-4
D gene: -
clone size: -
V gene: TRBV11-2

CDR3 DNA: TGTGCCAGCAGCCAAGGTTCCTTAGCCAAAAACATTCAGTACTTC
CDR3 protein: CASSQGSLAKNIQYF
J gene: TRBJ2-4
D gene: -
clone size: -
V gene: TRBV14

CDR3 DNA: TGTGCCAGCAGCTCCCCCATAATGGCGAACACTGAAGCTTTCTTT
CDR3 protein: CASSSPIMANTEAFF
J gene: TRBJ1-1
D gene: -
clone size: few
V gene: TRBV7-8